This T cell receptor (beta chain) originates from a study of graft-versus-host responses after intestinal transplantation. This CDR3 comprises 15 residues. Trimming took 0 bases from V and 4 from J, leaving 12 bases between them. Germline V gene data show CDR1 as LGHNA and CDR2 as YNFKEQ. The repertoire was sequenced with immunoSEQ multiplex PCR; TCRdb's copy has only in-frame clones and lacks some. Among about 92,000 clones listed, 75% to 95% were seen once. A note on this clone: Its antigen remains unknown.

This clonotype was obtained from a human donor who received an intestinal transplant. Material: unstimulated CD8+ T cells sorted from spleen or lymph node cells, obtained before intestinal transplant. The J gene is TRBJ1-1, the V gene TRBV4-2; maybe TRBD1 (5 bases). The CDR3: CASSQEPGGGTEAFF. DNA of the CDR3: TGTGCCAGCAGCCAAGAGCCAGGCGGGGGCACTGAAGCTTTCTTT.